A selection of T cell receptor beta chains follows, all from one sample in a study of T cell repertoires in cytomegalovirus infection. TCRdb redid the calling of the reads with MiXCR, one entry per CDR3 protein. The table records about 300,000 distinct CDR3 sequences, around 10% of them present only once. Sequencing used PBMCs. These receptors were obtained from a human donor in good health (CMV status not recorded). Some clones in this sample may be carry-over from other donors' samples. Both conserved end residues are trimmed from each CDR3.

V | length | CDR3
TRBV5-1 | 13 | ASSLRQVGTGELF
TRBV2 | 11 | ASSESPRGAVD
TRBV5-5 | 15 | ASSPGAGTSRSYEQY
TRBV23-1 | 15 | ASSPRTGGFGANVLT
TRBV12-3/TRBV12-4 | 13 | ASTMTSGGYNEQF
TRBV10-2 | 15 | ASSEVMGAITNTEAF
TRBV2 | 11 | ASSESGVYGYT
TRBV9 | 13 | ASRRTGMPAGELF
TRBV28 | 13 | ASRTDRVLYNEQF
TRBV20-1 | 14 | SAIRTSGITYNEQF
TRBV25-1 | 12 | ASKSGTTRGTQY
TRBV20-1 | 11 | SARVGAEQPQH
TRBV5-1 | 19 | ASSLALGYAGGDLSYNEQF
TRBV7-2 | 12 | ASTRGDSNSPLH
TRBV20-1 | 13 | SPTGGSGVLETQY
TRBV7-8 | 14 | ASSLSQYNSKYGYT
TRBV7-8 | 15 | ASSKGPSLMNTGELF
TRBV6-1 | 14 | ASSPGTISGGGELF
TRBV24-1 | 11 | ATINQNTGELF
TRBV27 | 11 | ASRGGPYNEQF
TRBV6-5 | 14 | ASSYSQGASTDTQY
TRBV11-1 | 13 | ASSLSSLGNYEQY
TRBV28 | 13 | ASSDRAAGANVLT
TRBV14 | 10 | ASSPYYNEQF
TRBV6-2/TRBV6-3 | 12 | ASRPTSGNYGYT
TRBV4-2 | 14 | ASSPEQGGRTDTQY
TRBV7-2 | 13 | ASSLTGTSNQPQH
TRBV12-3/TRBV12-4 | 11 | ASSLVTNYGYT